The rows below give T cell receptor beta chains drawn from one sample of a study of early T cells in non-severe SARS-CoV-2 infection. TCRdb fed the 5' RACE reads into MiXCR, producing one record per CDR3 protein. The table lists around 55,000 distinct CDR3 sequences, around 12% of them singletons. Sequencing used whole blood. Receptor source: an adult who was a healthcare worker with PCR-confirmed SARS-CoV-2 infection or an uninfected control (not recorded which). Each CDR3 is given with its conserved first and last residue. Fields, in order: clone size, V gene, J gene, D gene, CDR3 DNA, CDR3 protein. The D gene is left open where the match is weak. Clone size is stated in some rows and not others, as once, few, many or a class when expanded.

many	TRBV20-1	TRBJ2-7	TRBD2	TGCAGTGCCAGACTAGCGGGATTCTACGAGCAGTACTTC	CSARLAGFYEQYF
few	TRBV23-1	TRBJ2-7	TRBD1	TGCGCCAGCACCCCAACGCAGACAGGGCCCCCCGGATCTTACTACGAGCAGTACTTC	CASTPTQTGPPGSYYEQYF
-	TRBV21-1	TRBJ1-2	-	TGTGCCAGCAGAGACAGGGTACATGGCTACACCTTC	CASRDRVHGYTF
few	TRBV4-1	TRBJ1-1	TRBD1	TGCGCCAGCAGCCAAGGGCTTGACAGGGTGGTCACTGAAGCTTTCTTT	CASSQGLDRVVTEAFF
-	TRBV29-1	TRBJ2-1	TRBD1	TGCAGCGTGGTCGGACAGGGCGGCGATGAGCAGTTCTTC	CSVVGQGGDEQFF
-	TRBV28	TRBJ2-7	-	TGTGCCAGCAGTTTGGGGGACCCGGGGGCCTACGAGCAGTACTTC	CASSLGDPGAYEQYF
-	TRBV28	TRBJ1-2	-	TGTGCCAGCAGTCCCCCTCGTAGGGATGGCTATGGCTACACCTTC	CASSPPRRDGYGYTF
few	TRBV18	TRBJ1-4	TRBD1	TGTGCCAGCTCACCCTCAGAGAGGACAGGGGAGGAGGAAAAACTGTTTTTT	CASSPSERTGEEEKLFF
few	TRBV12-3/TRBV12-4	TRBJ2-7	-	TGTGCCAGCAGTTTTCTCGGGAGTGTGTACGAGCAGTACTTC	CASSFLGSVYEQYF
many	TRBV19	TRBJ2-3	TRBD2	TGTGCCAGTAGTAGACTAGCGGGAGTGCCAGATACGCAGTATTTT	CASSRLAGVPDTQYF
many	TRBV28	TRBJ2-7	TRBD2	TGTGCCAGCAGTTCCAGGCGGCGGGAGGGCCGCGAGCAGTACTTC	CASSSRRREGREQYF
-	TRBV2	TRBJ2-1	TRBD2	TGTGCCAGCAGTGCGGGGAGCGGGAGGGTTCATGAGCAGTTCTTC	CASSAGSGRVHEQFF
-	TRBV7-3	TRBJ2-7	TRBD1	TGTGCCAGCAGCTACCGGGACAGGGACGAGCAGTACTTC	CASSYRDRDEQYF
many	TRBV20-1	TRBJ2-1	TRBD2	TGCAGTGCTAGAGCCCCCTGGACCTCTACGCGGGAGGGCAATGAGCAGTTCTTC	CSARAPWTSTREGNEQFF
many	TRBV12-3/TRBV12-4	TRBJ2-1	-	TGTGCCAGCAGGAGAAGTAGCCCCTACAATGAGCAGTTCTTC	CASRRSSPYNEQFF
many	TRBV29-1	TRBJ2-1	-	TGCAGCGTTTCAACATACAATGAGCAGTTCTTC	CSVSTYNEQFF
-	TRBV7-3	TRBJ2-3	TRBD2	TGTGCCAGCAGCCCATCACTAGCGGGCACAGATACGCAGTATTTT	CASSPSLAGTDTQYF
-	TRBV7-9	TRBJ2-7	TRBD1	TGTGCCAGCAGCTCAGGGGGCCCCTACTTCTACGAGCAGTACTTC	CASSSGGPYFYEQYF
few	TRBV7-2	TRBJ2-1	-	TGTGCCAGCAAGCCGCCCAACAATGAGCAGTTCTTC	CASKPPNNEQFF
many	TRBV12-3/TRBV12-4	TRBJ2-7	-	TGTGCCAGCAGTACCGGGACACAATTCTACGAGCAGTACTTC	CASSTGTQFYEQYF
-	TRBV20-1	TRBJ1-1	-	TGCAGTGCTCCCCCGGGGGGGGTGAACACTGAAGCTTTCTTT	CSAPPGGVNTEAFF
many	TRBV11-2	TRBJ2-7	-	TGTGCCAGCAGCTCCCGACAGGAATCCTACGAGCAGTACTTC	CASSSRQESYEQYF
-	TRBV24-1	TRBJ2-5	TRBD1	TGTGCCACCAGTGAGACAGGGGGTGCGGAGACCCAGTACTTC	CATSETGGAETQYF
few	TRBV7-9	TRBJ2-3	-	TGTGCCAGCAGCTTAGAAAGGGGGAGACTAGAAGATACGCAGTATTTT	CASSLERGRLEDTQYF
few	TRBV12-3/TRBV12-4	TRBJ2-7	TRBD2	TGTGCCAGCAGTCTCGGACTAGCGGGAGGTCCCGATGACGAGCAGTACTTC	CASSLGLAGGPDDEQYF
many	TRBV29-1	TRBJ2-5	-	TGCAGCGTTGACCCCGGAGAGACCCAGTACTTC	CSVDPGETQYF
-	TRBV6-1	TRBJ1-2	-	TGTGCCAGCAGTGACCCGTATGGCTACACCTTC	CASSDPYGYTF
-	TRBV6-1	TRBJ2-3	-	TGTGCCAGCAGTGAAGCTTATAGAGGGACGCAGTATTTT	CASSEAYRGTQYF
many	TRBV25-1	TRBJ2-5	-	TGTGCCAGCAGGGGTACAGGGACCCAAGAGACCCAGTACTTC	CASRGTGTQETQYF